Presented here are 25 T cell receptor beta chains from one specimen sequenced in a study of T cells after yellow fever vaccination. TCRdb processed the 5' RACE reads anew with MiXCR; each CDR3 protein has one entry. The sample lists under 550,000 distinct CDR3 sequences, around a fifth seen once, with 16% in the top ten. The sample here was PBMCs, taken more than 20 days after the first yellow fever vaccination. The receptors here all came from a man in his late teens or twenties who received the YFV17D yellow fever vaccine.

In its sample, this clonotype was seen many times. The chain combines TRBV7-6 with TRBJ2-7, with D perhaps being TRBD1 or TRBD2 (5 bases each). The germline V gene encodes CDR1 SGHVS and CDR2 FNYEAQ. The CDR3 runs to 12 residues. The V and J ends lost 3 bases and 7 bases respectively, with 10 bases between them. The CDR3 region has the DNA TGTGCCAGCAGCTTTGGGGGTCGGGAGCAGTACTTC. This codes for CASSFGGREQYF.

The genes are TRBV30 and TRBJ2-1, with D possibly being TRBD1 (5 bases). V lost 2 bases to trimming and J lost 4 bases, with 9 bases between them. Germline V gene lookup returns CDR1 GTSNPN and CDR2 SVGIG (reference sequence). The CDR3 consists of 13 residues. The CDR3 nucleotides read TGTGCCTGGAGTTCACAGGCGTACAATGAGCAGTTCTTC. Amino acids: CAWSSQAYNEQFF.

The genes are TRBV10-3 and TRBJ2-2; D is undetermined. The CDR3 length is 14 residues. V lost 0 bases and J lost 1, with 3 bases in between. The germline gives CDR1 ENHRY, CDR2 SYGVKD. In nucleotides, the CDR3 is TGTGCCATCAGTGAGTCACTGAACACCGGGGAGCTGTTTTTT. It specifies CAISESLNTGELFF.

This chain uses TRBV27 with TRBJ2-3; no reliable D call. The V gene lost 3 bases and the J gene lost 1 base, with 14 bases spanning the gap. Germline loops: CDR1 MNHEY, CDR2 SMNVEV (reference sequence). CDR3 size: 16 residues. The chain's CDR3 is CASSLRSLKGTDTQYF. The CDR3 nucleotides are TGTGCCAGCAGTTTGAGAAGCTTAAAAGGCACAGATACGCAGTATTTT.

V is TRBV2 and J is TRBJ2-7, with 7 bases that match TRBD2. The V gene's germline CDR1 is SNHLY and CDR2 FYNNEI. CDR3 length: 13 residues. V lost 5 bases to trimming and J lost 5 bases; unmatched junction nucleotides: 6. In DNA form, the CDR3 reads TGTGCCAGCAGTTGGAGGGAGGGGAACGAGCAGTACGTC. Amino acid sequence: CASSWREGNEQYV.

V and J are TRBV12-3 or TRBV12-4 and TRBJ2-3; D is uncertain. Trimming removed 1 base at V and 0 bases at J, with 11 bases between. The CDR3 totals 16 residues. The CDR3 region is CASSLEAFLSTDTQYF. CDR3 bases: TGTGCCAGCAGTTTAGAAGCGTTTCTTAGCACAGATACGCAGTATTTT.

The chain has TRBV28 and TRBJ2-7; TRBD1 agrees at 7 bases. The CDR3 totals 12 residues. CDR1 and CDR2 from the germline V gene are MDHEN and SYDVKM. V shed 2 bases, J shed 6 bases, and the junction held 1 base outside the gene matches. CDR3 sequence (DNA): TGTGCCAGCAGTTTAGGGACAGTCGAGCAGTACGTC. Protein: CASSLGTVEQYV.

This clonotype was seen only a few times. The gene calls are TRBV12-3 or TRBV12-4 and TRBJ2-5; D possibly uses TRBD1 or TRBD2 (5 bases each). The CDR3 extends over 14 amino acids. V was cut by 5 bases and J by 7 bases, with 17 bases left in between. The CDR3 sequence: CASSIRTPGTTQYF. CDR3 DNA: TGTGCCAGCAGTATCCGGACCCCCGGGACGACCCAGTACTTC.

The V gene is TRBV7-2, the J gene TRBJ2-3; 9 positions match TRBD2. The germline V gene encodes CDR1 SGHTA and CDR2 FQGNSA. CDR3 length: 16 amino acids. Germline trimming cut 5 bases from V and 5 bases from J; bases unmatched to any gene: 11. CDR3 sequence reads: CASSLSGGSGGDTQYF. The CDR3 DNA sequence: TGTGCCAGCAGCCTAAGCGGGGGGTCGGGCGGAGATACGCAGTATTTT.

The chain recombines TRBV7-2 with TRBJ2-5; no firm D call. The germline V and J ends were trimmed by 1 base and 1 base, with 13 bases remaining between them. The CDR3 has 16 residues. Germline V gene sequence: CDR1 SGHTA, CDR2 FQGNSA. The CDR3 nucleotides are TGTGCCAGCAGCTTAGACCCGTCGGCAAGCCAAGAGACCCAGTACTTC. This translates into CASSLDPSASQETQYF.

This sequence joins TRBV6-6 and TRBJ2-5; D tentatively fits TRBD1 or TRBD2 (5 bases each). Trimming took 5 bases from V and 12 from J, leaving 16 bases between them. The CDR3 has 12 residues. CDR1 and CDR2 from the germline V gene are MNHNY and SVGAGI (reference sequence). The CDR3 sequence is CASSQILEGEYF. The CDR3 coding sequence is TGTGCCAGCAGTCAAATACTAGAAGGGGAGTACTTC.

This clonotype appeared once. At one end the junction does not follow the germline gene, possibly because of a read error. The rearrangement uses TRBV6-2 or TRBV6-3 and TRBJ1-5; D is perhaps TRBD1 (5 bases). CDR1 MNHEY and CDR2 SVGEGT come from the germline V gene. CDR3 size: 19 residues. CDR3 region: CASCYSQLAGAFVNQPQHF. In DNA, the CDR3 is TGTGCCAGCTGTTACTCGCAGTTAGCCGGGGCCTTTGTAAATCAGCCCCAGCATTTT.

The chain has TRBV19 and TRBJ2-3; TRBD1 agrees at 7 bases. The CDR3 totals 15 residues. Trimming cost V 1 base and J 3 bases; bases outside gene matches: 4. CDR1 and CDR2 (germline): LNHDA, SQIVND (reference sequence). CDR3 loop: CASSIARGPTDTQYF. The CDR3 coding sequence is TGTGCCAGTAGTATAGCTAGGGGGCCGACAGATACGCAGTATTTT. Full variable domain (outside the CDR3, taken from reference TRBV19 and TRBJ2-3): DGGITQSPKYLFRKEGQNVTLSCEQNLNHDAMYWYRQDPGQGLRLIYYSQIVNDFQKGDIAEGYSVSREKKESFPLTVTSAQKNPTAFYLCASSIARGPTDTQYFGPGTRLTVL.

This clonotype was recorded many times. This rearrangement joins TRBV12-3 or TRBV12-4 to TRBJ2-5; maybe TRBD2 (5 bases). The CDR3 contains 12 residues. The ends were cut back, 3 bases at V and 5 bases at J, with 7 bases in the middle. CDR3 DNA: TGTGCCAGCAGTTTTCGAGGGGAGACCCAGTACTTC. It codes for CASSFRGETQYF.

The chain uses TRBV11-2 and TRBJ2-7; D could derive from TRBD1 or TRBD2 (5 bases each). Germline V gene lookup returns CDR1 SGHAT and CDR2 FQNNGV. The CDR3 spans 15 residues. V lost 3 bases and J lost 0, with 12 bases in between. This CDR3 reads CASSFGTDASYEQYV. The CDR3 DNA follows: TGTGCCAGCAGCTTTGGGACCGATGCCTCCTACGAGCAGTACGTC.

The rearrangement joins TRBV4-3 to TRBJ2-7; D is unclear. V lost 4 bases to trimming and J lost 2 bases, with 12 bases between them. Per germline, CDR1 LGHNA and CDR2 YSLEER. This CDR3 contains 14 residues. This chain's CDR3 is CASSPDAAAYEQYF. In DNA, the CDR3 is TGCGCCAGCAGCCCGGACGCGGCCGCCTACGAGCAGTACTTC.

This clonotype was seen more than once but under ten times. The chain uses TRBV5-6 and TRBJ2-1, with a weak D call TRBD2 (7 bases). Germline V gene data show CDR1 as SGHDT and CDR2 as YYEEEE. With 4 bases removed from V and 8 bases from J, the gap between germline ends came to 13 bases. The CDR3 contains 13 residues. CDR3 region: CASSPGGTDEQFF. Written as DNA, the CDR3 is TGTGCCAGCAGCCCGGGGGGCACGGATGAGCAGTTCTTC.

There are a few counts of this clonotype. For the CDR3, the DNA is TGTGCCAGCAGGCCGGAGGGGGACAGCAAGGACACTGAAGCTTTCTTT. Translation: CASRPEGDSKDTEAFF. J is TRBJ1-1 and V is TRBV11-2; the match to TRBD1 covers 7 bases. The CDR3 covers 16 residues. V lost 6 bases and J lost 3; bases outside the gene matches: 13. From germline, CDR1 is SGHAT and CDR2 FQNNGV.

The chain recombines TRBV4-2 with TRBJ2-1; the match to TRBD2 covers 12 bases. The ends lost 3 bases at V and 2 bases at J; junction bases unmatched: 2. The CDR3 sequence is 16 residues long. Germline V lookup: CDR1 LGHNA, CDR2 YNFKEQ. This CDR3 is CASSQPSGGAYNEQFF. The CDR3 DNA follows: TGTGCCAGCAGCCAGCCTAGCGGGGGGGCCTACAATGAGCAGTTCTTC.

This clonotype was observed many times. V usage is TRBV7-2 and J usage is TRBJ2-3; perhaps TRBD2 as D (5 bases). The CDR3 has 14 residues. The V end lost 2 bases, the J end lost 4 bases, and 10 bases lay between the germline ends. Germline-derived CDR1 and CDR2 are SGHTA and FQGNSA. The chain's CDR3 is CASSLTEVADTQYF. CDR3 nucleotide sequence: TGTGCCAGCAGCTTAACGGAGGTCGCAGATACGCAGTATTTT. The whole variable domain, remainder taken from reference TRBV7-2 and TRBJ2-3, is GAGVSQSPSNKVTEKGKDVELRCDPISGHTALYWYRQSLGQGLEFLIYFQGNSAPDKSGLPSDRFSAERTGGSVSTLTIQRTQQEDSAVYLCASSLTEVADTQYFGPGTRLTVL.

This clonotype occurred a few times. The J gene is TRBJ1-5, the V gene TRBV12-5, with 9 bases matching TRBD1. Germline CDR1 and CDR2: LGHNT and FRNRAP. There are 13 residues in the CDR3. V was clipped by 6 bases and J by 6 bases; unmatched bases: 3. The CDR3 DNA follows: TGTGCTAGTGGCCGGACAGGGGCTCAGCCCCAGCATTTT. Translated: CASGRTGAQPQHF.

The CDR3: CASSPGHGGYEQYV. In DNA form, the CDR3 reads TGTGCCAGCTCACCAGGACATGGGGGCTACGAGCAGTACGTC. The J gene is TRBJ2-7, the V gene TRBV18; TRBD1 or TRBD2 may be the D gene (5 bases each). CDR1 is KGHSH and CDR2 is LQKENI in the germline V gene. This CDR3 region has 14 residues. V lost 2 bases and J 3 bases, leaving 11 bases between the germline ends.

This clonotype was recorded a few times. This chain uses TRBV29-1 with TRBJ2-3; a possible D gene is TRBD1 (5 bases). V was shortened by 2 bases and J by 2 bases, with 14 bases between the two germline ends. CDR3 length equals 15 residues. CDR1 SQVTM and CDR2 ANQGSEA come from the germline V gene. The CDR3 spells CSVEQTGPYTDTQYF. CDR3 DNA sequence: TGCAGCGTTGAACAAACAGGTCCTTACACAGATACGCAGTATTTT.

J is TRBJ1-1 and V is TRBV7-9, with D unresolved. The CDR3 totals 16 residues. V was pared by 1 base and J by 0 bases, with 12 bases between. CDR1 and CDR2 from the germline V gene are SEHNR and FQNEAQ (reference sequence). The CDR3 DNA reads as TGTGCCAGCAGCTTAGATCCCGGACGGGTGAACACTGAAGCTTTCTTT. Translation gives CASSLDPGRVNTEAFF.

The V and J genes are TRBV6-4 and TRBJ2-1; 10 bases match TRBD2. The V segment lost 0 bases and the J segment 4 bases; nucleotides outside the gene matches: 6. CDR1 is MRHNA, CDR2 SNTAGT, per germline. CDR3 size: 17 residues. CDR3 coding DNA: TGTGCCAGCAGTGACTCGATCTTGACTAGCGGGTACAATGAGCAGTTCTTC. This translates into CASSDSILTSGYNEQFF.